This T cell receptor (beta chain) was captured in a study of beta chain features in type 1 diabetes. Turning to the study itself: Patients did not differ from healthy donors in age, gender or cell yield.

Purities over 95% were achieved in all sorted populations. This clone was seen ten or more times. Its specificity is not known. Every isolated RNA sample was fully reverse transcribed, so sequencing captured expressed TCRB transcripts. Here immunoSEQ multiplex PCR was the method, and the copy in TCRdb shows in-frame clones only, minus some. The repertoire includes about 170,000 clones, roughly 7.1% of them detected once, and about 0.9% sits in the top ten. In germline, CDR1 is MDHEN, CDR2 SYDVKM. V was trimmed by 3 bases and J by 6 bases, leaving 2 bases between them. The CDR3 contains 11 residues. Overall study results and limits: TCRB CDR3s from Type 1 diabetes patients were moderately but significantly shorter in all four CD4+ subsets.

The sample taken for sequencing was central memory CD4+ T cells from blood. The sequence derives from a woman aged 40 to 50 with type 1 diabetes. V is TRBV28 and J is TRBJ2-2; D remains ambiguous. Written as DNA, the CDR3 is TGTGCCAGCAGTTTCTCCGGGGAGCTGTTTTTT. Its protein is CASSFSGELFF.